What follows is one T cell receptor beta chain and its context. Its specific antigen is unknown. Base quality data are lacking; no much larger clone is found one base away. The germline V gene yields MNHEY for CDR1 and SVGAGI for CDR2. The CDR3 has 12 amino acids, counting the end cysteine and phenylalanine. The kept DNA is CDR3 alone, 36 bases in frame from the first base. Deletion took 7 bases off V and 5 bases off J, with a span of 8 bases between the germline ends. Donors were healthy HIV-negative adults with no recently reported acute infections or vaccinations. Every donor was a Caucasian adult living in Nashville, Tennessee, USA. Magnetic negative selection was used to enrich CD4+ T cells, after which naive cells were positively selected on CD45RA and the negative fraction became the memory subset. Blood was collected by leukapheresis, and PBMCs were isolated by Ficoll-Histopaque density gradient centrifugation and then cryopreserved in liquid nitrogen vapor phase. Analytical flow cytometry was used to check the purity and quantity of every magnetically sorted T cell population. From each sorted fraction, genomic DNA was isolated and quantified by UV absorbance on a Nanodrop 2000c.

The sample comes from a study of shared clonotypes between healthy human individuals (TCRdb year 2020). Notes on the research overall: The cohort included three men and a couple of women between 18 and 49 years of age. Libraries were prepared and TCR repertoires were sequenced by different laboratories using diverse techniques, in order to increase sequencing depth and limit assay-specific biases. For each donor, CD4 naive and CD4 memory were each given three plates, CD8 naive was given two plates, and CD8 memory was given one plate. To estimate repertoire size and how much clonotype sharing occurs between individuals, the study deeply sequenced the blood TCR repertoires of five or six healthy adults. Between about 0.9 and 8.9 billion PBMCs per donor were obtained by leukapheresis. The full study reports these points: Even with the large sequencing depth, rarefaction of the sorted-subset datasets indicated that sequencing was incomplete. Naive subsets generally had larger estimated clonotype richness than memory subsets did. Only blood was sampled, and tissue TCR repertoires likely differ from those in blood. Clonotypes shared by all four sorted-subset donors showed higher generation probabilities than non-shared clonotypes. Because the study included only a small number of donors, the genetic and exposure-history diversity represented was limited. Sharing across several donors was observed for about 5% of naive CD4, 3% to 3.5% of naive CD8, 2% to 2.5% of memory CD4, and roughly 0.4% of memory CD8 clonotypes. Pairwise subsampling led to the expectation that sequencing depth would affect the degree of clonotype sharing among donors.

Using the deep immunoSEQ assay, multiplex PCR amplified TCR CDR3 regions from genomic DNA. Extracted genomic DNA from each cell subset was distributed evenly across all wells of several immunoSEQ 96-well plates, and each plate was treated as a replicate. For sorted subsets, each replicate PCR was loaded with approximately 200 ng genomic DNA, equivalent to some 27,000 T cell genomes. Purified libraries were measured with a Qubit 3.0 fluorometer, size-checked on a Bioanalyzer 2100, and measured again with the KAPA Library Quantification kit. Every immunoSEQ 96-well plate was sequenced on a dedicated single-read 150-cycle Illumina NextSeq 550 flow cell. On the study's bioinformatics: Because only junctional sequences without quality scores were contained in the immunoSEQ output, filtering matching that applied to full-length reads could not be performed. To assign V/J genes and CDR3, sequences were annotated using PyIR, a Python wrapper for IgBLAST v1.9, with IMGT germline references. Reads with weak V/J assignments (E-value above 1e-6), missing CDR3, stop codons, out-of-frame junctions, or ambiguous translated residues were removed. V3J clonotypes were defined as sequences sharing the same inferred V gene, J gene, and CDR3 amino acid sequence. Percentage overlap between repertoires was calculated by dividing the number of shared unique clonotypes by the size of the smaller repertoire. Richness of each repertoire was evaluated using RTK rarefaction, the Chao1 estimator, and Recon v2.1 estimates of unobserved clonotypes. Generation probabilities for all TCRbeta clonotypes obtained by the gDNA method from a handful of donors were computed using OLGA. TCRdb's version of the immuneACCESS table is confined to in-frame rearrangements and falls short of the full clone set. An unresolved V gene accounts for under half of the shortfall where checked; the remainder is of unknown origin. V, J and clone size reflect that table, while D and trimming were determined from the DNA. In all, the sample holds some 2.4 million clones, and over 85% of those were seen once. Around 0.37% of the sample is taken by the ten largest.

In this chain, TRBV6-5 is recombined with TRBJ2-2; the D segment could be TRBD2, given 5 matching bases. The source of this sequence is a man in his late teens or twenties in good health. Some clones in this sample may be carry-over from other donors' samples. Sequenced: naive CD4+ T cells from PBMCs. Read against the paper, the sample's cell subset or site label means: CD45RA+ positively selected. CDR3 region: CASMKRTGELFF. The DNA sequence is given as TGTGCCAGCATGAAGCGGACCGGGGAGCTGTTTTTT.